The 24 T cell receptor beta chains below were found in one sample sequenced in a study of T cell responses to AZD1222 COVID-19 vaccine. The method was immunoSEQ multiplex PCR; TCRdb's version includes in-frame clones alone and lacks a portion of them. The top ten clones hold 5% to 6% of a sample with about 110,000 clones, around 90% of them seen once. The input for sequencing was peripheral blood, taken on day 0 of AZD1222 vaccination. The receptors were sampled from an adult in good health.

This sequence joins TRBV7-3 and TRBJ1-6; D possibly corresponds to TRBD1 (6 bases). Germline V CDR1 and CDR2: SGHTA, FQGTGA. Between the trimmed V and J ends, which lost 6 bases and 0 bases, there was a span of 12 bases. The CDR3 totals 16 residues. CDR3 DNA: TGTGCCAGCAGTATTCAGGGGAGCTCCTATAATTCACCCCTCCACTTT. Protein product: CASSIQGSSYNSPLHF.

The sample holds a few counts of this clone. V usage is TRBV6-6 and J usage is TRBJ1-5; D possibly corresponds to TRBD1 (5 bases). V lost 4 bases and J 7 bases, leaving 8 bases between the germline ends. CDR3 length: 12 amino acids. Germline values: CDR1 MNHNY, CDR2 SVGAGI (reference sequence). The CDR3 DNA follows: TGTGCCAGCAGTTTTTCAGGGCAGCCCCAGCATTTT. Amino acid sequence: CASSFSGQPQHF.

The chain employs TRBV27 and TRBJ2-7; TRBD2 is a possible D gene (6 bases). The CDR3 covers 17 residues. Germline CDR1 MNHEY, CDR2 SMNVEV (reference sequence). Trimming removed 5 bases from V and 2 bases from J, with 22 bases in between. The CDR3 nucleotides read TGTGCCAGCAGTCCCCAGCCCGCGAGCGGGTGGACCTACGAGCAGTACTTC. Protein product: CASSPQPASGWTYEQYF.

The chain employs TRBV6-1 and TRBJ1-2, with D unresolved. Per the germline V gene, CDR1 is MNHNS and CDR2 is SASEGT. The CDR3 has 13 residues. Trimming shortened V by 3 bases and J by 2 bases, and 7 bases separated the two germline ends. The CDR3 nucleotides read TGTGCCAGCAGTGAGGGTCTCAACTATGGCTACACCTTC. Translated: CASSEGLNYGYTF.

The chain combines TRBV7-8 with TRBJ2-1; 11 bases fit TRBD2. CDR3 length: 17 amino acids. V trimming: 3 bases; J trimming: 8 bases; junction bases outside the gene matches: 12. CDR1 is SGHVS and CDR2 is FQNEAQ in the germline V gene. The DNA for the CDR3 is TGTGCCAGCAGCTTTCAGACTAGCGGGGCAGTCTTGGATGAGCAGTTCTTC. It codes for CASSFQTSGAVLDEQFF. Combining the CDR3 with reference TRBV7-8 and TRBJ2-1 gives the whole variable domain GAGVSQSPRYKVAKRGQDVALRCDPISGHVSLFWYQQALGQGPEFLTYFQNEAQLDKSGLPSDRFFAERPEGSVSTLKIQRTQQEDSAVYLCASSFQTSGAVLDEQFFGPGTRLTVL.

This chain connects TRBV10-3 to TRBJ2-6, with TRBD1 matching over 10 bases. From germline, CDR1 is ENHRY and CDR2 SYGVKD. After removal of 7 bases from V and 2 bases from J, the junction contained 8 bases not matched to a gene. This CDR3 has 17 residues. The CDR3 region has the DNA TGTGCCATCAACCCGGGACAGGGGCTCCCTGGGGCCAACGTCCTGACTTTC. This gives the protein CAINPGQGLPGANVLTF.

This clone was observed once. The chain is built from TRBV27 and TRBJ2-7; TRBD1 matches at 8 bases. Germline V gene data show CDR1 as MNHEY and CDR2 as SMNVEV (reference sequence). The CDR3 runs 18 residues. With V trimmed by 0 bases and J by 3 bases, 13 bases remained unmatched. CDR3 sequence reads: CASSLSRVPRGRLYEQYF. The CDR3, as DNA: TGTGCCAGCAGTTTATCTAGAGTACCCAGGGGGCGTCTCTACGAGCAGTACTTC.

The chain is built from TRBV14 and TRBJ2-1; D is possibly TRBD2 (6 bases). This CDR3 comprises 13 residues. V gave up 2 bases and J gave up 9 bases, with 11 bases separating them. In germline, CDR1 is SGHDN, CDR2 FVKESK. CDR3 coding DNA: TGTGCCAGCAGCCAACAGCGGGCGGGTGAGCAGTTCTTC. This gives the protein CASSQQRAGEQFF.

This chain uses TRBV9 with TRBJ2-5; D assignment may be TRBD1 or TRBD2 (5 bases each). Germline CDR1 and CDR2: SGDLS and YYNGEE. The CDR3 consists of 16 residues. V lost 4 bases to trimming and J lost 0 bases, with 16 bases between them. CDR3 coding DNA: TGTGCCAGCAGCCCCTTTGGTGGGGGTTACCAAGAGACCCAGTACTTC. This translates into CASSPFGGGYQETQYF.

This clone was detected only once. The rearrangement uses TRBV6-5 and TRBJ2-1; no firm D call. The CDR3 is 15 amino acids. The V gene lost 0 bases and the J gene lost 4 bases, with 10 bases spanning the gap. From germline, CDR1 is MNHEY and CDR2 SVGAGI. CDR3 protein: CASSYSYEAYNEQFF. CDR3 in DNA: TGTGCCAGCAGTTACTCGTATGAGGCTTACAATGAGCAGTTCTTC.

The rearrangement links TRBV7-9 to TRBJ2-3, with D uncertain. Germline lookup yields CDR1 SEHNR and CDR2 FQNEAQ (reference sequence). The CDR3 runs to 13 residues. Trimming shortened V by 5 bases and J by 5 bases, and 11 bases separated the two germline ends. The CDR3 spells CASSGRVKDTQYF. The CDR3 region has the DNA TGTGCCAGCAGCGGTCGGGTGAAAGATACGCAGTATTTT.

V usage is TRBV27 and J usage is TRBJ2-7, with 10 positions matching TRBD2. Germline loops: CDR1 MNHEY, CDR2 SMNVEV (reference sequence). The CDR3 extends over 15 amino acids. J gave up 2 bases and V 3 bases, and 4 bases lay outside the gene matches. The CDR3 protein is CASSLQAGGPYEQYF. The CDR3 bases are TGTGCCAGCAGTTTGCAAGCGGGAGGGCCCTACGAGCAGTACTTC.

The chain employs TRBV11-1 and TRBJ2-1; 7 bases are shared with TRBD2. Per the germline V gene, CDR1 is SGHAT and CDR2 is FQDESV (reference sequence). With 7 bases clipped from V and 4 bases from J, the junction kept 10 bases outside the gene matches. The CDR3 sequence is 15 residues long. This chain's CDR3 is CASTRSGSSYNEQFF. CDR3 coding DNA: TGTGCCAGCACCCGTAGCGGGTCTTCTTACAATGAGCAGTTCTTC.

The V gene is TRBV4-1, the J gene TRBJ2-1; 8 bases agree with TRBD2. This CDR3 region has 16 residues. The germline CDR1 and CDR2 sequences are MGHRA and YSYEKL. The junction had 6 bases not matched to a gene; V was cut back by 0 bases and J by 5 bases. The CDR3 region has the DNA TGCGCCAGCAGCCAAGATCCACTAGCGGCAAACAATGAGCAGTTCTTC. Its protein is CASSQDPLAANNEQFF.

The chain's CDR3 is CASSQGGLAVNEQFF. The CDR3 DNA reads as TGTGCCAGCAGCCAAGGGGGACTAGCGGTTAATGAGCAGTTCTTC. The chain combines TRBV3-1 (or the pseudogene TRBV3-2) with TRBJ2-1; 11 nucleotides match TRBD2. Unmatched junction bases numbered 3, after V lost 1 base and J lost 7 bases. The CDR3 has 15 residues. CDR1 and CDR2 (germline): LGHDT, YNNKEL (reference sequence).

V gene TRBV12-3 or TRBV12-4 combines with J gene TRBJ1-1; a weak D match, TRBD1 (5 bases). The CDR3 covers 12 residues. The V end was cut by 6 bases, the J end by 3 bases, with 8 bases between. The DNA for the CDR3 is TGTGCCAGCAGCGACAGATACACTGAAGCTTTCTTT. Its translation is CASSDRYTEAFF.

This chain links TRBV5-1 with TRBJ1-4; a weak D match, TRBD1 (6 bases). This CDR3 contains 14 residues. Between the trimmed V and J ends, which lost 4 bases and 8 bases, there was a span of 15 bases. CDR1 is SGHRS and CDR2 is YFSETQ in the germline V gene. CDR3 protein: CASSGGHLEEKLFF. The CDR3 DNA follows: TGCGCCAGCAGCGGGGGACACCTGGAGGAAAAACTGTTTTTT.

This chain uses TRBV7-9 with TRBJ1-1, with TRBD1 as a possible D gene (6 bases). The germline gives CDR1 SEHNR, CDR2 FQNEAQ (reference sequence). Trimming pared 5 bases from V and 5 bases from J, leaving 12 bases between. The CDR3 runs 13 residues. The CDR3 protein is CASSLQGFTEAFF. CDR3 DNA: TGTGCCAGCAGCCTACAGGGTTTTACTGAAGCTTTCTTT.

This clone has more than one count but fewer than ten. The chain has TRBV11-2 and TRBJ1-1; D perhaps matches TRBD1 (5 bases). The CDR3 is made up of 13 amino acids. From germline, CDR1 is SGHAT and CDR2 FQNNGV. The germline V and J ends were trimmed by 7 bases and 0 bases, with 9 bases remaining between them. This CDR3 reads CASKQELNTEAFF. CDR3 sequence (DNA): TGTGCCAGCAAACAGGAGTTGAACACTGAAGCTTTCTTT.

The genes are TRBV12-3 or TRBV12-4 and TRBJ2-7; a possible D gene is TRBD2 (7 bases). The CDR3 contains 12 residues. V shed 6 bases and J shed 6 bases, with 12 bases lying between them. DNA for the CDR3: TGTGCCAGCAGAACAGGGAGGGGCGAGCAGTACTTC. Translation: CASRTGRGEQYF.

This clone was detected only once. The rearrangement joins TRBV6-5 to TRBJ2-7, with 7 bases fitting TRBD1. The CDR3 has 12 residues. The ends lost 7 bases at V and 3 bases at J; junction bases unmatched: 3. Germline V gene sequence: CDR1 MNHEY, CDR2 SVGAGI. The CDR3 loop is CASTGQYYEQYF. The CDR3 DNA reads TGTGCCAGCACGGGACAGTACTACGAGCAGTACTTC.

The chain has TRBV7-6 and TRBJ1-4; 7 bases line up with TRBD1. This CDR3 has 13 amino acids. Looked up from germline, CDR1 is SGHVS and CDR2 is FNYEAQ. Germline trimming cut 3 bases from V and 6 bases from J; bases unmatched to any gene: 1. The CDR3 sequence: CASSFGTDEKLFF. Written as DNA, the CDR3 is TGTGCCAGCAGCTTCGGGACAGATGAAAAACTGTTTTTT.

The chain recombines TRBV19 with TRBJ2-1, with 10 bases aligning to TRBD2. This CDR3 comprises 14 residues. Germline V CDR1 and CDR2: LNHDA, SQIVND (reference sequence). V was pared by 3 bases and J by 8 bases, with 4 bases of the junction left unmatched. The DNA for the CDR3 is TGTGCCAGTAGTATGGCTAGCGGGAGCTATGAGCAGTTCTTC. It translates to CASSMASGSYEQFF.

The CDR3 spells CASSPPGRATEAFF. CDR3 bases: TGTGCCAGCAGCCCGCCCGGACGGGCAACTGAAGCTTTCTTT. The gene calls are TRBV11-2 and TRBJ1-1; D is uncertain. Per germline, CDR1 SGHAT and CDR2 FQNNGV. CDR3 length equals 14 residues. V lost 5 bases to trimming and J lost 5 bases, with 15 bases between them.